This T cell receptor (beta chain) was retrieved from a study of shared clonotypes between healthy human individuals. Study observations and caveats: In the sorted subsets, rarefaction showed sequencing was incomplete despite large depth.

The V gene lost 1 base and the J gene lost 0 bases, with 9 bases spanning the gap. Germline CDR1 and CDR2: SEHNR and FQNEAQ (reference sequence). The CDR3 runs to 15 residues. On this clone: Its specificity is not known.

The method was immunoSEQ multiplex PCR; TCRdb's version includes in-frame clones alone and lacks a portion of them. This sample has roughly 2.6 million clones, with over 85% found just once. The sequence was collected from a man between 18 and 35 years old in good health. Sequencing was carried out using naive CD4+ T cells sorted from blood. The sample's subset: CD45RA+ positively selected. This sequence joins TRBV7-9 and TRBJ1-2; D is ambiguous. The CDR3 loop reads CASSLVKGSNYGYTF. CDR3 bases: TGTGCCAGCAGCTTAGTCAAGGGATCTAACTATGGCTACACCTTC.